This T cell receptor (beta chain) appears in the sequencing data of a study of siplizumab effects on memory and regulatory T cells. The CDR3 extends over 14 amino acids. CDR1 is MDHEN, CDR2 SYDVKM, per germline. The V and J ends lost 3 bases and 0 bases respectively, with 3 bases between them. Using immunoSEQ multiplex PCR, the repertoire was profiled, and TCRdb retains in-frame clones only, with some absent. The sample has 100,000 or so clones, 75% to 95% seen once. This sequence originates from a human donor in good health. Some clones in this sample may be carry-over from other donors' samples. The chain uses TRBV28 and TRBJ2-6; D gene ambiguous. Sequenced material: CD4+ T cells sorted from blood. The DNA for the CDR3 is TGTGCCAGCAGTTTGACCTCTGGGGCCAACGTCCTGACTTTC. Its protein is CASSLTSGANVLTF.